This T cell receptor beta chain was documented in a study of T cells in Graves' hyperthyroidism and ophthalmopathy. Stable disease denoted Graves' hyperthyroidism without ophthalmopathy progression within 18 months. With a duration under 2 months, the hyperthyroidism was newly diagnosed in patients aged 18 to 65. Germline assignment: CDR1 SQVTM and CDR2 ANQGSEA. V dropped 6 bases and J dropped 6 bases, with 13 bases sitting between them. The CDR3 has 12 residues. This clonotype was counted once. Amplification yielded TCR beta CDR3 regions, with RNA transcripts as the source. First-round RT-PCR of the TCR CDR3 relied on the HTBI primer set. TCRdb processed the multiplex PCR reads anew with MiXCR; each CDR3 protein has one entry. The sample gives some 510,000 distinct CDR3 sequences, about 43% of which show up once; 8% to 8.5% is in the top ten.

This chain uses TRBV29-1 with TRBJ2-3, with D possibly TRBD2 on 5 matching bases. Sequences were obtained from peripheral blood or thyroid tissue (not recorded which). The sequence was obtained from a woman under 30 with Graves' hyperthyroidism. In DNA, the CDR3 is TGCAGCGTCCAGAGAGGGATTGATACGCAGTATTTT. This encodes CSVQRGIDTQYF.